The next 20 T cell receptor beta chains were all read from a single sample in a study of vaccination and CD4 T cells after COVID-19. Indicated treatment: roughly 11-day PBMC culture with coronavirus spike peptide pools or control peptides (ViraFEST assay). The Oncomine TCR Beta short-read assay sequenced DNA from cultured CD4+ T cells. TCRdb passed the PCR reads through MiXCR, listing each CDR3 protein once. The sample lists around 15,000 distinct CDR3 sequences, 78% seen once, with 8% to 10% in the top ten. Their cognate antigens are unknown. Sequencing used CD4+ T cells from blood, cultured in vitro, obtained after SARS-CoV-2 vaccination. The receptors were sampled from a human donor who received a COVID-19 vaccine.

This clonotype has a handful of counts. The V call is TRBV12-3 or TRBV12-4, the J call TRBJ2-5; unclear D gene. V dropped 1 base and J dropped 2 bases, with 5 bases sitting between them. There are 13 residues in the CDR3. CDR3 nucleotides: TGTGCCAGCAGTTTAGGGCAGCAAGAGACCCAGTACTTC. Translating gives CASSLGQQETQYF.

The rearrangement uses TRBV4-2 and TRBJ2-1, with 7 bases aligning to TRBD2. CDR1 and CDR2 from the germline V gene are LGHNA and YNFKEQ. This CDR3 has 17 amino acids. Trimming removed 0 bases from V and 1 base from J; junction bases left unmatched: 6. This CDR3 reads CASSQDWGGGSYNEQFF. As DNA, the CDR3 is TGTGCCAGCAGCCAAGATTGGGGCGGGGGTTCCTACAATGAGCAGTTCTTC.

There are a few counts of this clonotype. The chain couples TRBV12-3 or TRBV12-4 to TRBJ2-7; 7 bases align to TRBD1. This CDR3 is built from 13 residues. J gave up 1 base and V 6 bases, and 3 bases lay outside the gene matches. The CDR3 DNA is TGTGCCAGCAGACGGACAGGTTCCTACGAGCAGTACTTC. This sequence encodes CASRRTGSYEQYF.

This chain links TRBV6-1 with TRBJ2-5, with TRBD2 matching 10 bases. The CDR3 is 14 amino acids. Germline loops: CDR1 MNHNS, CDR2 SASEGT. V lost 7 bases and J lost 3; bases outside the gene matches: 5. CDR3 protein: CASKSGGVKETQYF. In DNA form, the CDR3 reads TGTGCCAGCAAGAGCGGGGGGGTTAAAGAGACCCAGTACTTC.

This clonotype was observed a single time. The chain is built from TRBV2 and TRBJ1-2; a weak D match, TRBD1 (5 bases). V lost 2 bases to trimming and J lost 3 bases, with 13 bases between them. This CDR3 region has 15 residues. Germline lookup yields CDR1 SNHLY and CDR2 FYNNEI. This chain's CDR3 is CASSEIRDSHYGYTF. The CDR3 DNA reads as TGTGCCAGCAGTGAAATCAGAGACAGCCACTATGGCTACACCTTC.

The chain carries TRBV24-1 and TRBJ1-1, with TRBD1 matching over 8 bases. V lost 4 bases to trimming and J lost 5 bases; unmatched junction nucleotides: 5. The CDR3 is made up of 14 amino acids. Germline assignment: CDR1 KGHDR and CDR2 SFDVKD. The CDR3 region is CATSDPDRGTEAFF. CDR3 DNA: TGTGCCACCAGTGACCCTGACAGGGGAACTGAAGCTTTCTTT.

The rearrangement uses TRBV11-2 and TRBJ1-1; tentatively, D is TRBD1 (6 bases). The germline V and J ends were trimmed by 5 bases and 1 base, with 14 bases remaining between them. The CDR3 has 15 residues. Germline CDR1 reads SGHAT; CDR2 reads FQNNGV. The chain's CDR3 is CASSHARGTNTEAFF. In DNA form, the CDR3 reads TGTGCCAGCAGCCATGCCAGGGGTACGAACACTGAAGCTTTCTTT.

The genes are TRBV15 and TRBJ1-3; no clear D gene. CDR1 and CDR2 from the germline V gene are LNHNV and YYDKDF (reference sequence). V was shortened by 2 bases and J by 0 bases, with 5 bases between the two germline ends. CDR3 length equals 14 residues. The CDR3 DNA reads as TGTGCCACCAGCAGACAGACCTCTGGAAACACCATATATTTT. It translates to CATSRQTSGNTIYF. Filled out from reference TRBV15 and TRBJ1-3, the complete variable domain reads DAMVIQNPRYQVTQFGKPVTLSCSQTLNHNVMYWYQQKSSQAPKLLFHYYDKDFNNEADTPDNFQSRRPNTSFCFLDIRSPGLGDTAMYLCATSRQTSGNTIYFGEGSWLTVV.

V usage is TRBV19 and J usage is TRBJ1-2, with a weak D call TRBD1 (6 bases). Per the germline V gene, CDR1 is LNHDA and CDR2 is SQIVND (reference sequence). The germline V and J ends were trimmed by 1 base and 8 bases, with 11 bases remaining between them. This CDR3 region has 13 residues. CDR3 DNA sequence: TGTGCCAGTAGTATAGTGGCAGGGGAAGGCTACACCTTC. This codes for CASSIVAGEGYTF.

The V gene is TRBV20-1, the J gene TRBJ2-5; TRBD1 matches 11 bases. V gave up 0 bases and J gave up 5 bases; unmatched junction bases: 11. The CDR3 is 17 amino acids. Germline V gives CDR1 DFQATT, CDR2 SNEGSKA (reference sequence). CDR3 DNA: TGCAGTGCTAGAGATCTCGCCGGGACAGGGGGAGGGGAGACCCAGTACTTC. Its translation: CSARDLAGTGGGETQYF.

This clonotype was picked up a small number of times. The CDR3: CASSLISYTDTQYF. Here the CDR3 DNA reads TGTGCCAGCAGTTTAATCAGCTACACAGATACGCAGTATTTT. The gene calls are TRBV12-3 or TRBV12-4 and TRBJ2-3, with D unresolved. The CDR3 covers 14 residues. Between the trimmed V and J ends, which lost 2 bases and 2 bases, there was a span of 8 bases.

The chain employs TRBV30 and TRBJ1-6; no clear D gene. V lost 3 bases and J 4 bases, leaving 10 bases between the germline ends. Germline-derived CDR1 and CDR2 are GTSNPN and SVGIG (reference sequence). The CDR3 is 14 residues long. The CDR3 sequence: CAWSRTDYNSPLHF. The DNA of the CDR3 is TGTGCCTGGAGCCGGACGGATTATAATTCACCCCTCCACTTT.

V and J are TRBV6-1 and TRBJ1-6; tentatively, D is TRBD1 (5 bases). V dropped 6 bases and J dropped 6 bases, with 15 bases sitting between them. Germline lookup yields CDR1 MNHNS and CDR2 SASEGT. CDR3 size: 15 residues. The CDR3 loop reads CASRRTGTTNSPLHF. The CDR3 nucleotides read TGTGCCAGCAGACGGACCGGGACCACTAATTCACCCCTCCACTTT.

The chain is built from TRBV20-1 and TRBJ2-3, with 10 bases lining up with TRBD2. V dropped 3 bases and J dropped 1; count of bases not matched to a gene: 10. The CDR3 has 17 residues. CDR1 is DFQATT and CDR2 is SNEGSKA in the germline V gene (reference sequence). The CDR3 DNA reads as TGCAGTGCTAGGGGGCTAGCGGGGGAGGGGGGCACAGATACGCAGTATTTT. This gives the protein CSARGLAGEGGTDTQYF.

V usage is TRBV15 and J usage is TRBJ1-5; a possible D gene is TRBD1 (5 bases). Germline V CDR1 and CDR2: LNHNV, YYDKDF (reference sequence). CDR3 length: 15 residues. V was pared by 5 bases and J by 4 bases, with 15 bases between. The CDR3 DNA reads TGTGCCACCAGCCGGAACCCAGGGTCTAATCAGCCCCAGCATTTT. Its translation is CATSRNPGSNQPQHF.

The CDR3: CASSFVGGGGGYTF. In DNA, the CDR3 is TGTGCCAGCAGCTTTGTGGGAGGGGGTGGTGGCTACACCTTC. This sequence joins TRBV5-4 and TRBJ1-2; possible D gene TRBD1, 6 bases. Germline CDR1 is SGHNT and CDR2 is YYREEE (reference sequence). The ends were cut back, 2 bases at V and 7 bases at J, with 15 bases in the middle. The CDR3 runs to 14 residues. Complete variable domain (other parts from reference TRBV5-4 and TRBJ1-2): ETGVTQSPTHLIKTRGQQVTLRCSSQSGHNTVSWYQQALGQGPQFIFQYYREEENGRGNFPPRFSGLQFPNYSSELNVNALELDDSALYLCASSFVGGGGGYTFGSGTRLTVV.

V usage is TRBV7-2 and J usage is TRBJ1-6; tentatively, D is TRBD1 (6 bases). Germline V lookup: CDR1 SGHTA, CDR2 FQGNSA. The length of the CDR3 is 13 residues. The V and J ends lost 4 bases and 6 bases respectively, with 7 bases between them. CDR3 sequence (DNA): TGTGCCAGCAGCTCGGACAGTAATTCACCCCTCCACTTT. Encoded protein: CASSSDSNSPLHF.

The chain carries TRBV2 and TRBJ2-1; either TRBD1 or TRBD2 may supply D (5 bases each). This CDR3 region has 15 residues. The V gene lost 6 bases and the J gene lost 5 bases, with 17 bases spanning the gap. Germline V lookup: CDR1 SNHLY, CDR2 FYNNEI. This CDR3 reads CASSPFGAGNNEQFF. The DNA for the CDR3 is TGTGCCAGCAGCCCCTTCGGGGCTGGTAACAATGAGCAGTTCTTC.

A note on this clonotype: An end of the junction differs from the germline gene, which may be a read error. V is TRBV5-1 and J is TRBJ1-2; a weak D match, TRBD1 (6 bases). Germline V lookup: CDR1 SGHRS, CDR2 YFSETQ. The CDR3 consists of 15 residues. As DNA, the CDR3 is TGCGCCAGCAGCTTTAGCGGGGGGCCAAACTCTGGCTACACCTTC. Residues: CASSFSGGPNSGYTF.

The V call is TRBV27, the J call TRBJ1-2; D remains unclear. Germline CDR1 MNHEY, CDR2 SMNVEV (reference sequence). V lost 7 bases and J lost 7, with 22 bases in between. The CDR3 sequence is 15 residues long. CDR3 sequence reads: CASTAKPGNPGGYTF. The CDR3 region has the DNA TGTGCCAGCACCGCAAAGCCGGGCAACCCGGGTGGCTACACCTTC.